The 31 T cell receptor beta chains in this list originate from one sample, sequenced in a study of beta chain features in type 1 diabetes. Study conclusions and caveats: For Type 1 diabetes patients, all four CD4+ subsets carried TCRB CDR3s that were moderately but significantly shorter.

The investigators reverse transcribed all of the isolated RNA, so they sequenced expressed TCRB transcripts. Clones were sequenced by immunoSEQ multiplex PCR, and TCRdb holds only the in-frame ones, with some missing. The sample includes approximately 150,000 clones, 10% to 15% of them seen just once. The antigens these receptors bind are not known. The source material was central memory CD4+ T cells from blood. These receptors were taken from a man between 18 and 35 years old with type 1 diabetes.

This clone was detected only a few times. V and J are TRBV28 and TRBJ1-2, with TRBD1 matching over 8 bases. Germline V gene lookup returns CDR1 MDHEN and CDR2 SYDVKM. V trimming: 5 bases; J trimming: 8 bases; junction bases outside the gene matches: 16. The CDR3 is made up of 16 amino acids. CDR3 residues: CASSIRTGPIVLGYTF. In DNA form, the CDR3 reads TGTGCCAGCAGTATTCGGACAGGGCCAATCGTTCTGGGCTACACCTTC.

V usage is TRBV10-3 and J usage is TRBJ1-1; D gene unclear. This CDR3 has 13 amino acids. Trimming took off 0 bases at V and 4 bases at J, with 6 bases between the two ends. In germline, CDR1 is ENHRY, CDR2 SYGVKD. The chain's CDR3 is CAISESVRTEAFF. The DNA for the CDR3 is TGTGCCATCAGTGAGTCGGTACGCACTGAAGCTTTCTTT.

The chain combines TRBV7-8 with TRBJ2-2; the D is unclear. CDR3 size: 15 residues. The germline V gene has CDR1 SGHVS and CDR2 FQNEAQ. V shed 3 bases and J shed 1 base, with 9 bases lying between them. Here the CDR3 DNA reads TGTGCCAGCAGCTTGTCTACACTGAACACCGGGGAGCTGTTTTTT. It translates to CASSLSTLNTGELFF.

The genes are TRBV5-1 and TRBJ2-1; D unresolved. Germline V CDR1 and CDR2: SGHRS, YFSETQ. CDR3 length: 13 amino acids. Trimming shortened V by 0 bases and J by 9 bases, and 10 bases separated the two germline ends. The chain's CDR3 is CASSLAGSLEQFF. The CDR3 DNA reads TGCGCCAGCAGCTTGGCCGGATCGCTTGAGCAGTTCTTC.

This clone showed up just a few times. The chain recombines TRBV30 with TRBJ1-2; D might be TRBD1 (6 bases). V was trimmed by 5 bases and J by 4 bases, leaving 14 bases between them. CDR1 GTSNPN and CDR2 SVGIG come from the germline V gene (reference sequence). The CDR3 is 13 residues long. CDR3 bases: TGTGCCTGGGGGACATCGGCGGGCTATGGCTACACCTTC. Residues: CAWGTSAGYGYTF.

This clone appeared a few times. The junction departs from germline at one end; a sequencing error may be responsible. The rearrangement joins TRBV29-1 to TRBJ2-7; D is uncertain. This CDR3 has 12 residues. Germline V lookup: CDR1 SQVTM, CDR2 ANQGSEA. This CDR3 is CTVSLPGNEQYF. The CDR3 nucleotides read TGCACCGTTTCCCTTCCGGGCAACGAGCAGTACTTC.

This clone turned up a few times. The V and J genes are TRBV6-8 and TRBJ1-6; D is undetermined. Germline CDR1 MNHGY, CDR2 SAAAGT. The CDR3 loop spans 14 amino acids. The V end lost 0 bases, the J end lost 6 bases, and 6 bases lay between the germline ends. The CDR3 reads CASSYSEPNSPLHF. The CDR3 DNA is TGTGCCAGCAGTTACTCTGAGCCTAATTCACCCCTCCACTTT.

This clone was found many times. The CDR3 spells CASSTIDRGGNSPLHF. The DNA of the CDR3 is TGTGCCAGCAGCACCATCGACAGGGGCGGTAATTCACCCCTCCACTTT. This chain connects TRBV21-1 to TRBJ1-6; no check of the table's D call, TRBD1, against the DNA was made. TRBV21-1 is an annotated pseudogene. The CDR3 length is 16 residues.

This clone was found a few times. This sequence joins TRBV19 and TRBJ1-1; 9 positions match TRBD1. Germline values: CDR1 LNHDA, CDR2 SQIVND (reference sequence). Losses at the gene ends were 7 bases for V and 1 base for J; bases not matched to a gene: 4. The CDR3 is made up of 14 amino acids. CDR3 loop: CASTRDRENTEAFF. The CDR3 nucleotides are TGTGCCAGTACCCGGGACAGGGAGAACACTGAAGCTTTCTTT.

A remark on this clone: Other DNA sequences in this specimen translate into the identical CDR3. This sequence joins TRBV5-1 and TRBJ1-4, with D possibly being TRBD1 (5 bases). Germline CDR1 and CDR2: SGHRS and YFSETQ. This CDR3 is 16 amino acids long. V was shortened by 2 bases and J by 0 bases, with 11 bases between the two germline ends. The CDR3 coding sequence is TGCGCCAGCAGCTTAGATGGGGGTACAACTAATGAAAAACTGTTTTTT. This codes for CASSLDGGTTNEKLFF.

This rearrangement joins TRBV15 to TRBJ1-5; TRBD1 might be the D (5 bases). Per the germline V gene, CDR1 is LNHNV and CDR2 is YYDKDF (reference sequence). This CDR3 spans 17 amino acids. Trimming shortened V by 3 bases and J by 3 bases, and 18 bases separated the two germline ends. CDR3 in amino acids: CATSRVGDRQHNQPQHF. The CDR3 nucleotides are TGTGCCACCAGCAGGGTAGGAGACAGACAACACAATCAGCCCCAGCATTTT.

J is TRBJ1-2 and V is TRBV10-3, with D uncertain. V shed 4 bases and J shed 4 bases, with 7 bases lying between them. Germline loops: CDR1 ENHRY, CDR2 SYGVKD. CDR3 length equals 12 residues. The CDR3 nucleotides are TGTGCCATCAGTGGCCAGAGCTATGGCTACACCTTC. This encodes CAISGQSYGYTF.

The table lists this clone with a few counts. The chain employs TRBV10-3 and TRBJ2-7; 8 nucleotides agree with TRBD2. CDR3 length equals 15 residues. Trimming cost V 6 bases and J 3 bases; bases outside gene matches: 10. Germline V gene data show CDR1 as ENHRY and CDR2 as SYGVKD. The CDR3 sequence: CAISPGLDTGYEQYF. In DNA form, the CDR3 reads TGTGCCATCAGCCCGGGACTAGATACGGGCTACGAGCAGTACTTC.

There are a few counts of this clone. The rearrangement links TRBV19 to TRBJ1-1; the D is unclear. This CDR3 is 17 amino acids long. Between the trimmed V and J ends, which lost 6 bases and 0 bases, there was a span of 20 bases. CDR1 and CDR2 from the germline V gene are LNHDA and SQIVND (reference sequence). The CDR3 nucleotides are TGTGCCAGTAGCCCCTCGGACGGGGTACGTATGAACACTGAAGCTTTCTTT. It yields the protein CASSPSDGVRMNTEAFF.

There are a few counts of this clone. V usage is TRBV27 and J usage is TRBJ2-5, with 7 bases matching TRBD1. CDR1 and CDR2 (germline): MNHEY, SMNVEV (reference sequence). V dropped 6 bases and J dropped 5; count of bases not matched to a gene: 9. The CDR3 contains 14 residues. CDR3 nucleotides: TGTGCCAGCAGCCTGAGAAGGGGGCTGGAGACCCAGTACTTC. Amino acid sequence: CASSLRRGLETQYF.

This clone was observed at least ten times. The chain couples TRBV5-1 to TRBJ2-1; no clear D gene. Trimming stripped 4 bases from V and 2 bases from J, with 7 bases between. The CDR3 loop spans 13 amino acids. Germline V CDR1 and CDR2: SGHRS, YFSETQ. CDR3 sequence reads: CASSEDTYNEQFF. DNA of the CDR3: TGCGCCAGCAGCGAGGATACCTACAATGAGCAGTTCTTC.

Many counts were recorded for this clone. The CDR3 region is CASSPRWQGETQYF. CDR3 coding DNA: TGCGCCAGCAGCCCGCGGTGGCAAGGAGAGACCCAGTACTTC. V is TRBV4-1 and J is TRBJ2-5; unclear D gene. Germline V CDR1 and CDR2: MGHRA, YSYEKL. This CDR3 comprises 14 residues. V was trimmed by 4 bases and J by 4 bases, leaving 13 bases between them.

The CDR3 sequence: CASSSPQGRAETQYF. CDR3 nucleotide sequence: TGTGCCAGCAGCTCCCCTCAGGGCAGGGCGGAGACCCAGTACTTC. The chain has TRBV5-4 and TRBJ2-5; possible D gene TRBD1, 5 bases. The CDR3 contains 15 residues. CDR1 is SGHNT and CDR2 is YYREEE in the germline V gene (reference sequence). Deletions cut 3 bases from V and 5 bases from J, with 17 bases between. The variable domain in full, with the rest retrieved from reference TRBV5-4 and TRBJ2-5, is ETGVTQSPTHLIKTRGQQVTLRCSSQSGHNTVSWYQQALGQGPQFIFQYYREEENGRGNFPPRFSGLQFPNYSSELNVNALELDDSALYLCASSSPQGRAETQYFGPGTRLLVL.

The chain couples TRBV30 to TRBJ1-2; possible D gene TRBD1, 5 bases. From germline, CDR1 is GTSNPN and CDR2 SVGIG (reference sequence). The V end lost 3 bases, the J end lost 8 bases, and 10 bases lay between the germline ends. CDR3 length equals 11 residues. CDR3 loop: CAWRTGRGYTF. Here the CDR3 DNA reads TGTGCCTGGAGGACGGGACGGGGCTACACCTTC.

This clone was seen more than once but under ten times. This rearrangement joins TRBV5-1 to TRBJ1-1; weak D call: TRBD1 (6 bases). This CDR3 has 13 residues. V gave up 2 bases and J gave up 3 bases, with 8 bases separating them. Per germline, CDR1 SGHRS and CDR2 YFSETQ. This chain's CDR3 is CASSLQGDTEAFF. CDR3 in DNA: TGCGCCAGCAGCTTACAGGGAGACACTGAAGCTTTCTTT.

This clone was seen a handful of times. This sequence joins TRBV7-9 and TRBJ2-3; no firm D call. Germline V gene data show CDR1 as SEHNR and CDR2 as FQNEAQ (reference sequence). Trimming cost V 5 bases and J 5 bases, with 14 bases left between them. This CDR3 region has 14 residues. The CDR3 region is CASSPTPPLDTQYF. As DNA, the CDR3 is TGTGCCAGCAGCCCGACGCCCCCCTTAGATACGCAGTATTTT.

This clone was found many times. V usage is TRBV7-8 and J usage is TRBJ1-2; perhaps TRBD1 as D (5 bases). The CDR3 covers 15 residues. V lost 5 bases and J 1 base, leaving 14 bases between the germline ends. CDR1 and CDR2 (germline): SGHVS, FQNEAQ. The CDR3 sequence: CASSLDWGVNYGYTF. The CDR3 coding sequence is TGTGCCAGCAGCCTCGATTGGGGGGTTAACTATGGCTACACCTTC.

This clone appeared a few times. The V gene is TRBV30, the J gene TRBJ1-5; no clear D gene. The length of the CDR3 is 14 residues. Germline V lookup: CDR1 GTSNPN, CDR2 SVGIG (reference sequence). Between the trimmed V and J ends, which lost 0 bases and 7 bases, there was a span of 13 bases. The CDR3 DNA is TGTGCCTGGAGTGTAGGGTCCCCGAGCCAGCCCCAGCATTTT. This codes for CAWSVGSPSQPQHF. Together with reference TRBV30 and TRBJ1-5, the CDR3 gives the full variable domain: SQTIHQWPATLVQPVGSPLSLECTVEGTSNPNLYWYRQAAGRGLQLLFYSVGIGQISSEVPQNLSASRPQDRQFILSSKKLLLSDSGFYLCAWSVGSPSQPQHFGDGTRLSIL.

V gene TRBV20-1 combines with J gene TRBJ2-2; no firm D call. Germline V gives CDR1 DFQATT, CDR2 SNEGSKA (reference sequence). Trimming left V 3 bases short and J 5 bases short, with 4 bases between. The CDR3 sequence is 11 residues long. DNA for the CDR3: TGCAGTGCTAGTGTAACCGGGGAGCTGTTTTTT. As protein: CSASVTGELFF.

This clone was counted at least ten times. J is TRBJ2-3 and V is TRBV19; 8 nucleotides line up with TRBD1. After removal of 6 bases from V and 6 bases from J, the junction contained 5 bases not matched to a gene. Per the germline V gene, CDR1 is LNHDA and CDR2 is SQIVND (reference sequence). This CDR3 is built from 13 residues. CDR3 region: CASSQRQGDTQYF. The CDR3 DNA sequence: TGTGCCAGTAGCCAGAGACAGGGGGATACGCAGTATTTT. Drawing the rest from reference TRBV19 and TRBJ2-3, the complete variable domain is DGGITQSPKYLFRKEGQNVTLSCEQNLNHDAMYWYRQDPGQGLRLIYYSQIVNDFQKGDIAEGYSVSREKKESFPLTVTSAQKNPTAFYLCASSQRQGDTQYFGPGTRLTVL.

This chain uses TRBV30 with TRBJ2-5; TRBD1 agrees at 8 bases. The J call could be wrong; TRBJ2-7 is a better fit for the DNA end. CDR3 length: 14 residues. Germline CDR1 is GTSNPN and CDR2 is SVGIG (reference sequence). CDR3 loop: CAWDRTGLSYEQYF. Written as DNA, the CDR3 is TGTGCCTGGGATCGGACAGGGCTCTCCTACGAGCAGTACTTC.

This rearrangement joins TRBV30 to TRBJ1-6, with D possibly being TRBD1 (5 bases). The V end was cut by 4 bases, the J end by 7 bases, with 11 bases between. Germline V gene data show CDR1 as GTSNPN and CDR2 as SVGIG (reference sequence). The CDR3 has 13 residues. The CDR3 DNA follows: TGTGCCTGGACACAGGACTACAATTCACCCCTCCACTTT. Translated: CAWTQDYNSPLHF.

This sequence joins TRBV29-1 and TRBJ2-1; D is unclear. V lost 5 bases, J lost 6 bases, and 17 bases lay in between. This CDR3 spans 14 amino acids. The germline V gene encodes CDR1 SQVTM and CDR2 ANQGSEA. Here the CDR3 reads CSVYAWQDGNEQFF. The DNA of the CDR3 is TGCAGCGTTTATGCTTGGCAGGACGGCAATGAGCAGTTCTTC.

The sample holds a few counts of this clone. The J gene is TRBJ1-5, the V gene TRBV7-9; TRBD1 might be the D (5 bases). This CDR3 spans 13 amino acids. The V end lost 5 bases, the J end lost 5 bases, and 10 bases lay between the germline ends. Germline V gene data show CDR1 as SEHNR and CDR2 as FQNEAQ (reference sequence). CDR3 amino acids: CASSQGPDQPQHF. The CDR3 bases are TGTGCCAGCAGCCAGGGCCCCGATCAGCCCCAGCATTTT.

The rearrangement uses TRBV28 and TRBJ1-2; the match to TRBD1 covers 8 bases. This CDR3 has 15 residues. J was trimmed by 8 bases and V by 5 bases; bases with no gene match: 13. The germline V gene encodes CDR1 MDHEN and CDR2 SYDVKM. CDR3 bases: TGTGCCAGCAGTCCCTACGGGACAGGTACAGGGGGCTACACCTTC. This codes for CASSPYGTGTGGYTF.

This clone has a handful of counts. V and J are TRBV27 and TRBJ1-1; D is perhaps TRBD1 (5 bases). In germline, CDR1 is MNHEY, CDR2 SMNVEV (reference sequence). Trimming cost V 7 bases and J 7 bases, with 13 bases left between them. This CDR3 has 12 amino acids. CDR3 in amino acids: CASNRGGGEAFF. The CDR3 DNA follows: TGTGCCAGCAATAGGGGCGGGGGTGAAGCTTTCTTT.